This T cell receptor (beta chain) came from a study of blood T cell repertoires in COVID-19 (dated by TCRdb to 2018 to 2020). Background on the whole study: Samples covering the acute and convalescent phases of COVID-19 were provided by collaborators in the United States, Italy and Spain. The material from the prospective study consisted of cDNA or gDNA derived from T cells, B-cell-depleted T cells, or PBMCs. Deeply sampled blood TCRbeta repertoires from subjects exposed to, actively infected with, or recovered from COVID-19 were included in the dataset. A freely available public database, intended as a resource for researchers studying the immune response to SARS-CoV-2, is where the repertoires were released. The samples were drawn from the first 160 participants of the ongoing ImmuneRACE study and from some 1,300 subjects provided by 6 global collaborators. Sample metadata almost always included a de-identified subject ID, COVID-19 status, age in years and sex. Where HLA class I and class II types were available, the types were taken from metadata supplied by the sample provider, not from assay-based typing. The investigation overall reported the following: The amount of clinical and demographic metadata varied by source and participant and was provided uncurated.

The collaborating institutions used their own protocols to collect whole blood in K2EDTA tubes. For TCRbeta analysis, collaborator samples were shipped as frozen whole blood, as isolated PBMCs, or as DNA extracted from either sample type. CDR1 is given as MNHNS and CDR2 as SASEGT, both from the germline V gene. The CDR3 holds 15 amino acids from the cysteine to the phenylalanine. The entry retains the CDR3 DNA only, 45 bases that are in frame from base 1. Deletion took 2 bases off V and 5 bases off J, with a span of 12 bases between the germline ends. TCRbeta CDR3 regions were amplified from genomic DNA using the immunoSEQ Assay, a bias-controlled multiplex PCR. The authors processed their data as follows. The number of nucleated cells in each sample was estimated from the amplification of reference gene primers within the assay. To quantify the absolute abundance of each unique TCRbeta CDR3 rearrangement, sequence reads were collapsed and filtered. Productive Simpson clonality was computed per sample as the square root of Simpson's diversity index over productive rearrangements. TCRdb mirrors the immuneACCESS table, restricted to in-frame sequences. Some clones are absent from its copies; in checked studies, under half trace to an unresolved V gene, and the reason for the others is unknown. The V and J calls and clone size come from that table; D and trimming were worked out from the DNA. The sample records a few hundred thousand clones, approximately 86% of which are singletons. Roughly 3% of the sample is in the top ten clones.

Points on this clone: The antigen it recognizes is unknown. No base-level quality is on record; no much larger clone is a single base apart.

Material for sequencing was peripheral blood. The sequence derives from a man between 60 and 70 years old with acute or convalescent COVID-19. The chain employs TRBV6-1 and TRBJ2-2; the D segment could be TRBD2, given 7 matching bases. In nucleotides, the sequence is TGTGCCAGCAGTGAACGGGGGGCTGGGACCGGGGAGCTGTTTTTT. Its coded protein is CASSERGAGTGELFF.